A single TCR beta chain is shown here with its context. Its specificity is not known. This entry comes from a study of cytomegalovirus exposure and HLA in healthy donors. Study results and caveats: The study listed roughly 160 cytomegalovirus-associated TCR beta chains.

TCRdb's copy holds only in-frame clones and misses some; the assay was immunoSEQ multiplex PCR. Of 80,000 to 100,000 clones listed, approximately 88% were seen once; the top ten hold approximately 4%. CDR1 is MDHEN, CDR2 SYDVKM, per germline. This CDR3 comprises 12 residues. Between the trimmed V and J ends, which lost 4 bases and 6 bases, there was a span of 10 bases. This clonotype was sampled from a woman aged 30 to 39 in good health and CMV-seronegative. The sequenced material came from PBMCs. The chain uses TRBV28 and TRBJ2-7, with a weak D call TRBD2 (5 bases). This CDR3 reads CASSYTRSEQYF. The CDR3 nucleotides read TGTGCCAGCAGTTACACTAGATCCGAGCAGTACTTC.